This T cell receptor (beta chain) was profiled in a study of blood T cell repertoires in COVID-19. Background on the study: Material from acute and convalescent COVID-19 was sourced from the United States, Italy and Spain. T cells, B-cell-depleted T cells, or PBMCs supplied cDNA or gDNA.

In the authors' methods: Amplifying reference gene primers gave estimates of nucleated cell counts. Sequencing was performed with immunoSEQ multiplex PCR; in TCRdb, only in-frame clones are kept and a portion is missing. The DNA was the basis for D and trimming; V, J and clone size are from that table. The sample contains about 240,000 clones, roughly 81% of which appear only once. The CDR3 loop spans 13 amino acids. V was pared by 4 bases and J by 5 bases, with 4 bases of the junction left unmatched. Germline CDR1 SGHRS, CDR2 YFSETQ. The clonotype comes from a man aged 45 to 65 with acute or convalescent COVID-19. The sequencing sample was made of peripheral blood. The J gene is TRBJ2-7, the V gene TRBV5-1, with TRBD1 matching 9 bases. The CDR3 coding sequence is TGCGCCAGCAGCGAACAGGGGGCCCACGAGCAGTACTTC. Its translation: CASSEQGAHEQYF.